These T cell receptor beta chains were read from a single sample in a study of T-cell memory formation after mild COVID-19. Each CDR3 protein is one row after TCRdb ran MiXCR on the 5' RACE reads. Of 200,000 or so distinct CDR3 sequences listed, over 7.5% are singletons. Sequenced: PBMCs or a T cell subset sorted from them (not recorded which). Receptor source: a man aged 18 to 29 who had mild COVID-19 (a few samples of this study predate the infection). Cell type and time point are not known. The conserved cysteine and the conserved F or W are not part of the CDR3 here.

v_call	j_call	cdr3_aa
TRBV18	TRBJ2-5	ASSPNAGGQETQY
TRBV7-2	TRBJ1-5	ASSLELQPQH
TRBV7-9	TRBJ1-1	ASSPQTGVVEAF
TRBV2	TRBJ1-5	ASSRSTQNQPQH
TRBV6-2/TRBV6-3	TRBJ2-1	ARDAREQF
TRBV7-8	TRBJ2-3	ASSRDRVATDTQY
TRBV12-3/TRBV12-4	TRBJ2-3	ASSFNPESDTQY
TRBV7-6	TRBJ2-1	ASSELGTNNEQF
TRBV5-4	TRBJ1-4	ASSSPNEKLF
TRBV9	TRBJ2-6	ASSVGQTGANVLT
TRBV6-6	TRBJ2-1	ASSYSGNNEQF
TRBV7-2	TRBJ2-5	ASSVRDSQETQY
TRBV7-2	TRBJ2-7	ASSYSGTGLYEQY
TRBV3-1	TRBJ2-3	ASSQVWASGGATDTQY
TRBV30	TRBJ1-1	ARTGEMLETEAF
TRBV7-9	TRBJ2-3	ASSSRGRGTVAADTQY
TRBV7-6	TRBJ2-6	ASSGGTAWANVLT
TRBV5-1	TRBJ2-5	ASSLEGLRETQY
TRBV5-1	TRBJ2-3	ASSSTGWGGATDTQY
TRBV7-2	TRBJ2-5	AIKQGGGLVETQY
TRBV5-1	TRBJ1-2	ATIVPGNPPYGYT
TRBV7-2	TRBJ2-1	ASSPSSGNEQF
TRBV12-3/TRBV12-4	TRBJ2-1	ASSSTGTSGGLSNEQF
TRBV20-1	TRBJ2-5	SASPGEKTQY
TRBV7-9	TRBJ1-5	ASSLDAGTGQPQH
TRBV18	TRBJ2-5	ASSPLETQRGGEETQY
TRBV4-3	TRBJ2-3	ASSQSPSAGEADTQY
TRBV6-5	TRBJ1-2	ASTRGANNYGYT
TRBV29-1	TRBJ2-5	SVAPGQGGETQY
TRBV15	TRBJ2-3	ATSRRQGADTQY
TRBV12-3/TRBV12-4	TRBJ2-1	ASSFSRRLSYNEQF
TRBV6-5	TRBJ2-1	ASSYSMVLAGGGEQF
TRBV12-3/TRBV12-4	TRBJ2-3	ASSRLGGPPTDTQY
TRBV5-1	TRBJ2-1	ASSPEGTPPGDEQF
TRBV7-2	TRBJ2-3	ATHGGRDTQY
TRBV5-1	TRBJ2-3	ASSLGLSTDTQY
TRBV25-1	TRBJ1-3	ASSELGTGLGGNTIY
TRBV6-2/TRBV6-3	TRBJ2-3	ASSDRRRTDTQY
TRBV28	TRBJ1-2	ASNTGQDYGYT
TRBV5-6	TRBJ2-3	ASSLVTLTDTQY
TRBV18	TRBJ1-3	ASSPNPAASGNTIY
TRBV9	TRBJ2-1	ASSDRTVFNSYNEQF
TRBV12-5	TRBJ2-5	ASGQASQETQY
TRBV4-3	TRBJ1-1	ASSLEAWSTEAF
TRBV11-2	TRBJ2-3	ASSSELRGPSGTDTQY
TRBV7-6	TRBJ2-7	ASSSRTGGLYEQY
TRBV20-1	TRBJ2-3	SARENRGSPDTQY
TRBV5-1	TRBJ1-6	ASSLAGISPLH
TRBV5-1	TRBJ2-3	ASSVRADTQY
TRBV7-6	TRBJ1-2	ASSRAFAGDYGYT
TRBV3-1	TRBJ1-3	ASSPSRRNTIY
TRBV9	TRBJ1-6	ASSLEAENSPLH
TRBV7-2	TRBJ2-2	ASSRQLIANTGELF
TRBV15	TRBJ2-1	ATSRVGGAYNEQF
TRBV7-6	TRBJ2-5	ASSPGGGGQY
TRBV2	TRBJ2-7	VSSAGAAPYEQY
TRBV9	TRBJ2-3	ASSVLGQHTDTQY
TRBV20-1	TRBJ1-5	SARWTGGMSNQPQH